What follows are 30 T cell receptor beta chains derived from one specimen sequenced in a study of vaccination effects on CD4 cells after COVID-19. Antigen-specific CD4+ T cells were expanded (with viral peptide pools) by the ViraFEST assay ahead of sequencing. Upon completion of 10 to 11 days in culture, CD4+ T cells were isolated. Among the vaccine recipients, none had a prior SARS-CoV-2 infection, and nucleocapsid antibodies were negative. Which antigens these TCRs recognize remains unknown. Sequencing used immunoSEQ multiplex PCR; TCRdb keeps in-frame clones, though not all of them. Of tens of thousands of clones detected, approximately 69% appear once; the ten largest clones hold 2.5% to 4%. The sequences come from CD4+ T cells from PBMCs cultured with SARS-CoV-2 spike peptides, collected before COVID-19 vaccination. Source of these receptors: a human donor who received a COVID-19 vaccine.

The chain links TRBV18 to TRBJ2-7; D unclear. Germline CDR1 reads KGHSH; CDR2 reads LQKENI. The CDR3 totals 12 residues. Trimming removed 2 bases at V and 7 bases at J, with 9 bases between. CDR3 in DNA: TGTGCCAGCTCACCAGACCTAGGGGAGCAGTACTTC. Translating it yields CASSPDLGEQYF.

The rearrangement links TRBV3-1 (or the pseudogene TRBV3-2) to TRBJ1-1; unclear D gene. The CDR3 runs to 15 residues. V gave up 0 bases and J gave up 1 base, with 9 bases separating them. CDR1 LGHDT and CDR2 YNNKEL come from the germline V gene (reference sequence). CDR3 protein: CASSQDGWENTEAFF. CDR3 nucleotide sequence: TGTGCCAGCAGCCAAGATGGGTGGGAGAACACTGAAGCTTTCTTT.

J is TRBJ2-1 and V is TRBV19; 10 bases align to TRBD2. Germline CDR1 is LNHDA and CDR2 is SQIVND (reference sequence). J lost 6 bases, V lost 3 bases, and 8 bases had no gene match. The CDR3 is 16 residues long. The CDR3 sequence: CASSIIASGSANEQFF. The DNA for the CDR3 is TGTGCCAGTAGTATCATTGCTAGCGGGAGCGCCAATGAGCAGTTCTTC.

This clone was seen once. The CDR3 loop reads CASSRQGNHEQYF. In nucleotides, the CDR3 is TGTGCCAGCAGTAGACAGGGGAATCACGAGCAGTACTTC. The chain recombines TRBV3-1 (or the pseudogene TRBV3-2) with TRBJ2-7, with TRBD1 identical over 8 bases. CDR3 length: 13 amino acids. V dropped 6 bases and J dropped 5; count of bases not matched to a gene: 6. Germline CDR1 and CDR2: LGHDT and YNNKEL (reference sequence).

The rearrangement links TRBV11-2 to TRBJ1-6; tentatively, D is TRBD1 (5 bases). In germline, CDR1 is SGHAT, CDR2 FQNNGV. The CDR3 has 18 amino acids. V was pared by 2 bases and J by 0 bases, with 14 bases between. CDR3 coding DNA: TGTGCCAGCAGCTTATATTGGGACCCACGCTCCTATAATTCACCCCTCCACTTT. Translation: CASSLYWDPRSYNSPLHF.

The chain carries TRBV5-5 and TRBJ2-3; D is uncertain. This CDR3 contains 14 residues. The germline V gene encodes CDR1 SGHKS and CDR2 YYEKEE (reference sequence). Deletions cut 0 bases from V and 2 bases from J, with 7 bases between. CDR3 sequence: CASSLVRHTDTQYF. In DNA form, the CDR3 reads TGTGCCAGCAGCTTGGTTCGCCACACAGATACGCAGTATTTT.

The chain couples TRBV9 to TRBJ2-4; D not certain. Trimming pared 4 bases from V and 0 bases from J, leaving 11 bases between. The CDR3 has 15 amino acids. Germline V lookup: CDR1 SGDLS, CDR2 YYNGEE. CDR3 residues: CASSLSAQAKNIQYF. CDR3 nucleotides: TGTGCCAGCAGCCTGTCCGCACAAGCCAAAAACATTCAGTACTTC.

The gene calls are TRBV5-5 and TRBJ2-5, with D tentatively TRBD2 (6 bases). The ends were cut back, 3 bases at V and 4 bases at J, with 13 bases in the middle. Per the germline V gene, CDR1 is SGHKS and CDR2 is YYEKEE (reference sequence). The CDR3 has 14 amino acids. CDR3 bases: TGTGCCAGCAGCTCCCCGGGGGTTCGAGAGACCCAGTACTTC. Its translation: CASSSPGVRETQYF.

The table lists this clone with a few counts. The chain links TRBV13 to TRBJ2-7; 7 bases align to TRBD1. The CDR3 is 17 residues long. The V and J ends lost 2 bases and 0 bases, in that order; junction bases with no gene match: 10. CDR1 PRHDT and CDR2 FYEKMQ come from the germline V gene (reference sequence). The CDR3 DNA reads as TGTGCCAGCAGCTTAAGAGGGGGCAGGGGAAGCTCCTACGAGCAGTACTTC. The encoded protein is CASSLRGGRGSSYEQYF.

This clone has a handful of counts. The genes are TRBV19 and TRBJ1-1; D perhaps matches TRBD1 (5 bases). V was pared by 4 bases and J by 4 bases, with 16 bases between. Germline assignment: CDR1 LNHDA and CDR2 SQIVND (reference sequence). The CDR3 spans 15 residues. The CDR3 protein is CASSTGLSLGTEAFF. CDR3 coding DNA: TGTGCCAGTAGTACGGGACTGAGCCTCGGCACTGAAGCTTTCTTT.

This clone appeared once. The chain is built from TRBV9 and TRBJ2-2, with D tentatively TRBD1 or TRBD2 (5 bases each). The CDR3 is 15 amino acids. Germline V gene data show CDR1 as SGDLS and CDR2 as YYNGEE. V was cut by 4 bases and J by 1 base, with 11 bases left in between. This CDR3 is CASSPGTVNTGELFF. DNA of the CDR3: TGTGCCAGCAGCCCGGGGACGGTGAACACCGGGGAGCTGTTTTTT.

This clone was observed once. The genes are TRBV5-5 and TRBJ2-7, with TRBD1 matching over 7 bases. There are 15 residues in the CDR3. Germline CDR1 reads SGHKS; CDR2 reads YYEKEE (reference sequence). Germline trimming cut 2 bases from V and 4 bases from J; bases unmatched to any gene: 9. The CDR3 coding sequence is TGTGCCAGCAGCTTCGACGGGACAGAATTTTACGAGCAGTACTTC. This gives the protein CASSFDGTEFYEQYF. Full variable domain (rest looked up from reference TRBV5-5 and TRBJ2-7): DAGVTQSPTHLIKTRGQQVTLRCSPISGHKSVSWYQQVLGQGPQFIFQYYEKEERGRGNFPDRFSARQFPNYSSELNVNALLLGDSALYLCASSFDGTEFYEQYFGPGTRLTVT.

J is TRBJ2-5 and V is TRBV18; D is uncertain. V lost 3 bases and J 1 base, leaving 0 bases between the germline ends. Germline V gives CDR1 KGHSH, CDR2 LQKENI. The CDR3 spans 11 residues. The CDR3 reads CASSPQETQYF. The DNA for the CDR3 is TGTGCCAGCTCACCCCAAGAGACCCAGTACTTC.

This chain's CDR3 is CASTLLGQGGETQYF. The CDR3 DNA follows: TGTGCCAGCACTCTCCTGGGACAGGGGGGAGAGACCCAGTACTTC. This chain uses TRBV6-5 with TRBJ2-5; 11 bases are shared with TRBD1. The CDR3 consists of 15 residues. Germline CDR1 and CDR2: MNHEY and SVGAGI. With 7 bases clipped from V and 4 bases from J, the junction kept 8 bases outside the gene matches.

This clone was seen more than once but under ten times. This chain uses TRBV5-4 with TRBJ2-1; TRBD1 matches 9 bases. The germline V gene has CDR1 SGHNT and CDR2 YYREEE (reference sequence). This CDR3 has 15 amino acids. Losses at the gene ends were 4 bases for V and 8 bases for J; bases not matched to a gene: 10. The CDR3 DNA reads TGTGCCAGCAGCCCGACCGGGACAGGGATTCATGAGCAGTTCTTC. It specifies CASSPTGTGIHEQFF.

The chain has TRBV7-9 and TRBJ2-1; D may be TRBD1 (7 bases). Trimming cost V 5 bases and J 8 bases, with 13 bases left between them. CDR1 and CDR2 (germline): SEHNR, FQNEAQ (reference sequence). There are 13 residues in the CDR3. CDR3 region: CASSRQGGDEQFF. The CDR3 DNA reads TGTGCCAGCAGCCGACAGGGAGGCGATGAGCAGTTCTTC.

The genes are TRBV30 and TRBJ1-4, with TRBD1 as a possible D gene (5 bases). V lost 0 bases to trimming and J lost 4 bases, with 15 bases between them. CDR1 is GTSNPN and CDR2 is SVGIG in the germline V gene (reference sequence). This CDR3 is built from 16 residues. The CDR3 protein is CAWSVDRAILNEKLFF. DNA for the CDR3: TGTGCCTGGAGTGTAGACAGAGCAATTCTTAATGAAAAACTGTTTTTT.

The V call is TRBV2, the J call TRBJ1-5; no reliable D call. The germline V gene encodes CDR1 SNHLY and CDR2 FYNNEI. Trimming cost V 0 bases and J 9 bases, with 9 bases left between them. This CDR3 is built from 13 residues. This CDR3 is CASSEARVTPQHF. CDR3 bases: TGTGCCAGCAGTGAAGCCCGCGTAACGCCCCAGCATTTT.

The chain carries TRBV4-1 and TRBJ2-2; TRBD1 aligns across 10 bases. J lost 6 bases, V lost 0 bases, and 7 bases had no gene match. Germline V lookup: CDR1 MGHRA, CDR2 YSYEKL. This CDR3 has 17 amino acids. The DNA for the CDR3 is TGCGCCAGCAGCCAAGAGGGGGGACAGGGGAGGTCCGGGGAGCTGTTTTTT. This codes for CASSQEGGQGRSGELFF.

The rearrangement joins TRBV6-1 to TRBJ1-2; D is unclear. In germline, CDR1 is MNHNS, CDR2 SASEGT. V lost 2 bases to trimming and J lost 2 bases, with 15 bases between them. There are 16 residues in the CDR3. This CDR3 reads CASSENGGYPNYGYTF. CDR3 nucleotide sequence: TGTGCCAGCAGTGAAAACGGAGGGTATCCGAACTATGGCTACACCTTC.

The chain recombines TRBV6-1 with TRBJ1-6; D gene unclear. In germline, CDR1 is MNHNS, CDR2 SASEGT. This CDR3 is 15 amino acids long. V shed 3 bases and J shed 0 bases, with 6 bases lying between them. In DNA, the CDR3 is TGTGCCAGCAGTGACCAGAGCTCCTATAATTCACCCCTCCACTTT. Translation gives CASSDQSSYNSPLHF.

V gene TRBV5-1 combines with J gene TRBJ2-3, with TRBD2 matching over 11 bases. Germline V gene sequence: CDR1 SGHRS, CDR2 YFSETQ. The CDR3 runs 18 residues. J gave up 2 bases and V 3 bases, and 11 bases lay outside the gene matches. CDR3 nucleotide sequence: TGCGCCAGCAGCTCGACTAGCGGGGCCATTCCCCCCACAGATACGCAGTATTTT. Translation gives CASSSTSGAIPPTDTQYF.

The CDR3 region is CASSQERIGPYEQYF. CDR3 nucleotides: TGTGCCAGCAGCCAAGAAAGGATAGGGCCCTACGAGCAGTACTTC. This chain links TRBV4-2 with TRBJ2-7, with D unclear. V was clipped by 0 bases and J by 2 bases, with 11 bases between them. Germline lookup yields CDR1 LGHNA and CDR2 YNFKEQ. The length of the CDR3 is 15 residues.

The chain recombines TRBV11-2 with TRBJ2-3; D is unclear. The V end lost 5 bases, the J end lost 2 bases, and 2 bases lay between the germline ends. The germline V gene has CDR1 SGHAT and CDR2 FQNNGV. The CDR3 loop spans 11 amino acids. The CDR3 DNA reads TGTGCCAGCAGCCACACAGATACGCAGTATTTT. Amino acid sequence: CASSHTDTQYF.

V and J are TRBV5-6 and TRBJ1-1; the D gene is possibly TRBD1 (5 bases). CDR1 and CDR2 from the germline V gene are SGHDT and YYEEEE. The CDR3 sequence is 13 residues long. The germline V and J ends were trimmed by 0 bases and 10 bases, with 13 bases remaining between them. CDR3 nucleotides: TGTGCCAGCAGCTTGGTTTCTTGGGGGGGAGCTTTCTTT. Translating it yields CASSLVSWGGAFF.

The rearrangement joins TRBV9 to TRBJ2-7; a possible D gene is TRBD1 (6 bases). Germline V gene data show CDR1 as SGDLS and CDR2 as YYNGEE. V gave up 0 bases and J gave up 0 bases, with 10 bases separating them. CDR3 length: 15 amino acids. CDR3 sequence: CASSVDGQSSYEQYF. The CDR3 coding sequence is TGTGCCAGCAGCGTAGACGGACAGAGCTCCTACGAGCAGTACTTC.

J is TRBJ2-5 and V is TRBV5-4; D is uncertain. The germline V and J ends were trimmed by 1 base and 0 bases, with 4 bases remaining between them. Germline CDR1 is SGHNT and CDR2 is YYREEE (reference sequence). The CDR3 sequence is 13 residues long. CDR3 sequence reads: CASSLYNQETQYF. CDR3 DNA sequence: TGTGCCAGCAGCTTGTACAACCAAGAGACCCAGTACTTC.

This chain links TRBV20-1 with TRBJ1-5; D unclear. The CDR3 is 11 residues long. Germline loops: CDR1 DFQATT, CDR2 SNEGSKA (reference sequence). The CDR3: CRRRSNQPQHF. In nucleotides, the CDR3 is TGCAGGCGACGGTCCAATCAGCCCCAGCATTTT.

This clone has more than one count but fewer than ten. This chain uses TRBV2 with TRBJ2-7; tentatively, D is TRBD2 (5 bases). V was trimmed by 4 bases and J by 0 bases, leaving 7 bases between them. Germline CDR1 SNHLY, CDR2 FYNNEI. This CDR3 region has 13 residues. The CDR3 DNA follows: TGTGCCAGCAGTGTAGAGGGCTCCTACGAGCAGTACTTC. As protein: CASSVEGSYEQYF.

This clone was seen only once. The chain has TRBV4-1 and TRBJ2-7; D is perhaps TRBD2 (5 bases). In germline, CDR1 is MGHRA, CDR2 YSYEKL. Trimming left V 1 base short and J 3 bases short, with 16 bases between. The CDR3 covers 16 residues. The CDR3, as DNA: TGCGCCAGCAGCCAAGGGATTAGCGTCCCTTACTACGAGCAGTACTTC. Protein product: CASSQGISVPYYEQYF.